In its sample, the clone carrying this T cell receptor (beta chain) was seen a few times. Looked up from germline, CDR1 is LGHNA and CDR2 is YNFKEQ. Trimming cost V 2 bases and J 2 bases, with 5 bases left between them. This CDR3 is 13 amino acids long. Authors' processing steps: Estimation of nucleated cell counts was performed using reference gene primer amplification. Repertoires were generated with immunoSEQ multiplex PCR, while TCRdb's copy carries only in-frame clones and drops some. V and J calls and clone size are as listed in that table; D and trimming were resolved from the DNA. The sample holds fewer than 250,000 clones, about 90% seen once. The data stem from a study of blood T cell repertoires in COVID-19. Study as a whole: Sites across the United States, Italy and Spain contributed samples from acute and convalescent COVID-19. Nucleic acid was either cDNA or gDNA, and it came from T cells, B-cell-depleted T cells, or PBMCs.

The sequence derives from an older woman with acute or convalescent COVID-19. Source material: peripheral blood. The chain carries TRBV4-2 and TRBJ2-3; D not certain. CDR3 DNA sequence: TGTGCCAGCAGCCAAATCTCCACAGATACGCAGTATTTT. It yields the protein CASSQISTDTQYF.